The 12 T cell receptor beta chains in this list originate from one sample, sequenced in a study of read filtering for tumor transcriptome and immune sequencing. This library used roughly 370 ng RNA and molecular barcoded adaptors spanning alpha/delta and beta/gamma chains. TCRdb itself ran the reads through MiXCR, one entry per CDR3 protein. The sample holds nearly 60,000 distinct CDR3 sequences; roughly an eighth are singletons and the top ten take 16%. Sequencing input: a population of CD138-negative cells sorted from bone marrow. The receptors originated from a donor at least 40 years old with multiple myeloma.

With regard to this clonotype: A read error may be the cause here, since a much bigger clone is one base away. The CDR3: CASSSGPSSTDTQYF. Here the CDR3 DNA reads TGTGCCAGCAGCAGTGGACCTTCTAGCACAGATACGCAGTATTTT. The gene calls are TRBV6-2 or TRBV6-3 and TRBJ2-3; D unresolved. The CDR3 covers 15 residues. Between the trimmed V and J ends, which lost 6 bases and 0 bases, there was a span of 13 bases. Germline lookup yields CDR1 MNHEY and CDR2 SVGEGT.

At least ten counts were recorded for this clonotype. The J gene is TRBJ2-5, the V gene TRBV20-1, with D uncertain. Between the trimmed V and J ends, which lost 5 bases and 7 bases, there was a span of 11 bases. The CDR3 is made up of 11 amino acids. CDR1 and CDR2 (germline): DFQATT, SNEGSKA (reference sequence). The CDR3 here is CSAGLERTQYF. The CDR3 coding sequence is TGCAGTGCTGGCCTAGAACGGACCCAGTACTTC.

This chain uses TRBV15 with TRBJ2-5; perhaps D is TRBD1 or TRBD2 (6 bases each). This CDR3 region has 15 residues. V dropped 1 base and J dropped 2 bases, with 11 bases sitting between them. Germline CDR1 and CDR2: LNHNV and YYDKDF (reference sequence). CDR3 protein: CATSRGGAVQETQYF. CDR3 DNA: TGTGCCACCAGCAGAGGGGGGGCCGTACAAGAGACCCAGTACTTC.

This clonotype was seen ten or more times. The V call is TRBV24-1, the J call TRBJ2-3; D call uncertain. Trimming left V 2 bases short and J 6 bases short, with 14 bases between. This CDR3 is 15 amino acids long. Germline values: CDR1 KGHDR, CDR2 SFDVKD. The chain's CDR3 is CATSDYRAGGDTQYF. In nucleotides, the CDR3 is TGTGCCACCAGTGATTACCGGGCCGGTGGGGATACGCAGTATTTT.

This clonotype was observed at least ten times. The V and J genes are TRBV19 and TRBJ2-7; TRBD2 matches 8 bases. CDR1 and CDR2 from the germline V gene are LNHDA and SQIVND (reference sequence). The CDR3 loop spans 15 amino acids. Germline trimming cut 1 base from V and 2 bases from J; bases unmatched to any gene: 4. Here the CDR3 reads CASSIAPGLAYEQYF. The DNA for the CDR3 is TGTGCCAGTAGTATAGCTCCGGGACTAGCCTACGAGCAGTACTTC. Looking up the rest from reference TRBV19 and TRBJ2-7 gives the full variable domain: DGGITQSPKYLFRKEGQNVTLSCEQNLNHDAMYWYRQDPGQGLRLIYYSQIVNDFQKGDIAEGYSVSREKKESFPLTVTSAQKNPTAFYLCASSIAPGLAYEQYFGPGTRLTVT.

This clonotype was counted many times. This chain uses TRBV20-1 with TRBJ1-2; 7 nucleotides agree with TRBD1. The CDR3 spans 16 residues. J was trimmed by 2 bases and V by 2 bases; bases with no gene match: 11. Per the germline V gene, CDR1 is DFQATT and CDR2 is SNEGSKA (reference sequence). DNA of the CDR3: TGCAGTGCTAGAAGTGATGACAGGGTGGACAACTATGGCTACACCTTC. As protein: CSARSDDRVDNYGYTF.

This clonotype was seen at least ten times. The chain has TRBV6-1 and TRBJ2-1; 9 nucleotides line up with TRBD2. The CDR3 consists of 14 residues. V lost 8 bases and J lost 4; bases outside the gene matches: 6. The V gene's germline CDR1 is MNHNS and CDR2 SASEGT. The CDR3 sequence: CASRLAGDYNEQFF. Written as DNA, the CDR3 is TGTGCCAGCCGATTAGCGGGGGATTACAATGAGCAGTTCTTC.

This clonotype was picked up many times. The chain combines TRBV20-1 with TRBJ1-1; D possibly corresponds to TRBD1 (6 bases). Trimming took 3 bases from V and 5 from J, leaving 10 bases between them. CDR3 length: 12 residues. The germline V gene encodes CDR1 DFQATT and CDR2 SNEGSKA (reference sequence). CDR3 region: CSASGGPTEAFF. The CDR3 DNA is TGCAGTGCTAGTGGGGGGCCAACTGAAGCTTTCTTT.

In this sample, this clonotype turned up a few times. This chain links TRBV7-9 with TRBJ2-7, with no clear D. Trimming cost V 2 bases and J 0 bases, with 8 bases left between them. The CDR3 runs 14 residues. Germline assignment: CDR1 SEHNR and CDR2 FQNEAQ (reference sequence). The CDR3 nucleotides are TGTGCCAGCAGCTTAAGTGTGAGCTCCTACGAGCAGTACTTC. It encodes CASSLSVSSYEQYF.

This clonotype was counted many times. The rearrangement links TRBV6-6 to TRBJ1-5, with TRBD1 as a possible D gene (6 bases). The germline gives CDR1 MNHNY, CDR2 SVGAGI (reference sequence). The V end lost 3 bases, the J end lost 1 base, and 10 bases lay between the germline ends. The CDR3 runs 15 residues. DNA for the CDR3: TGTGCCAGCAGTTATGGGGGGCGAAGCAATCAGCCCCAGCATTTT. As protein: CASSYGGRSNQPQHF.

In this sample, this clonotype turned up many times. The chain uses TRBV20-1 and TRBJ2-3; TRBD2 is a possible D gene (5 bases). This CDR3 comprises 16 residues. CDR1 and CDR2 (germline): DFQATT, SNEGSKA (reference sequence). V was trimmed by 0 bases and J by 2 bases, leaving 15 bases between them. This CDR3 reads CSARDLVSGFTDTQYF. For the CDR3, the DNA is TGCAGTGCTAGAGATCTCGTGAGCGGTTTCACAGATACGCAGTATTTT.

This clonotype appeared many times. The genes are TRBV5-1 and TRBJ1-1; D uncertain. In germline, CDR1 is SGHRS, CDR2 YFSETQ. CDR3 length: 16 residues. Between the trimmed V and J ends, which lost 2 bases and 5 bases, there was a span of 19 bases. CDR3 sequence reads: CASSFRSAVGGTEAFF. For the CDR3, the DNA is TGCGCCAGCAGCTTCCGGAGTGCGGTTGGTGGGACTGAAGCTTTCTTT.